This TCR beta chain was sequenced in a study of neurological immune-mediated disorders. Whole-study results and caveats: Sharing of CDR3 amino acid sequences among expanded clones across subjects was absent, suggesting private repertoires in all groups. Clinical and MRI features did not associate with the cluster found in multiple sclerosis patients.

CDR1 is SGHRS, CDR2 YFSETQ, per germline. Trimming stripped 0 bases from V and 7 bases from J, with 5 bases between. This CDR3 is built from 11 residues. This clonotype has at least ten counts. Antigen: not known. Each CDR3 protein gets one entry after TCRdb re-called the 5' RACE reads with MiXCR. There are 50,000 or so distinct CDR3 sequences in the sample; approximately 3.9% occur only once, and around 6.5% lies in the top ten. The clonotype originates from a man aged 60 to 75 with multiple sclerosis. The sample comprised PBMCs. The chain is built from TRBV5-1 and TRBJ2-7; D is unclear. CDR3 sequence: CASSLAEEQYF. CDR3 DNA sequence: TGCGCCAGCAGCTTGGCCGAGGAGCAGTACTTC.